This T cell receptor beta chain originates from a study of blood T cell repertoires in COVID-19. Whole-study context: Acute-phase and convalescent COVID-19 samples originated in the United States, Italy and Spain. In each case, the material was cDNA or gDNA derived from T cells, B-cell-depleted T cells, or PBMCs.

Original processing notes: Reference gene primers were amplified, and this amplification served to estimate nucleated cell counts. Sequencing was performed with immunoSEQ multiplex PCR; in TCRdb, only in-frame clones are kept and a portion is missing. V and J calls and clone size come straight from that table; D and trimming were deduced from the DNA. Seen here are around 210,000 clones, 80% to 90% observed once, and the top ten hold 0.6% to 0.9%. The ends were cut back, 5 bases at V and 4 bases at J, with 15 bases in the middle. The CDR3 is 14 amino acids. The germline V gene has CDR1 SGHNT and CDR2 YYREEE (reference sequence).

The gene calls are TRBV5-4 and TRBJ1-2, with D perhaps TRBD1 (6 bases). This TCR came from a woman in her seventies with acute or convalescent COVID-19. The sequenced sample consisted of peripheral blood. This CDR3 is CASSPPGTFYGYTF. In nucleotides, the CDR3 is TGTGCCAGCAGTCCGCCCGGGACATTCTATGGCTACACCTTC.